This TCR beta chain was sequenced for a study of T cells after yellow fever vaccination (dated by TCRdb to about 2019). About the study as a whole: Libraries from fractions with low cell numbers were prepared with the SMART-Seq v4 Ultra Low Input RNA kit. Blood samples were taken at several timepoints before and after primary and secondary immunization, and bulk PBMC replicates and cell subsets were isolated. To track T-cell clones before and after primary and booster YFV17D yellow fever vaccination, bulk TCR alpha and beta repertoires were sequenced longitudinally. Two healthy male donors, one aged 18 to 29 and one aged 30 to 40 years, made up the cohort.

The treatment or condition label corresponds to: live attenuated yellow fever vaccine strain. At each blood-draw timepoint, two biological replicates of bulk PBMCs were obtained. PBMCs were isolated from peripheral blood using a standard Ficoll-Paque protocol. TriZol was used to extract RNA from bulk PBMCs, CD4 and CD8 fractions, and dextramer-positive and dextramer-negative fractions. The full study reports these points: Because abundant contaminating clonotypes from the bulk population could be contained in FACS-sorted repertoires, computational filtering was required. The secondary T-cell response was weaker than the primary response but faster, peaking on day 5 instead of day 15. Most clones expanded after primary vaccination (96% of CD4 and 80% to 90% of CD8) were re-detected after the booster, suggesting that broad memory maintenance occurred. Because the study included only a couple of donors, the extent to which the findings can be generalized is limited. A small share of clonotypes occurred in both CD4 and CD8 compartments, likely arising from convergent recombination.

The table lists this clonotype with a few counts. Its target antigen remains unknown. No much larger clone exists at a distance of one base, and base qualities are not known. For sequencing, an Illumina NovaSeq 6000 was employed. TCR cDNA was synthesized by 5'RACE template switching, through which a universal primer site and unique molecular identifiers were introduced. Priming for cDNA synthesis came from both the TCR alpha and TCR beta constant segments. Libraries were amplified in two PCR steps, with sample barcodes and sequencing adapters added in the second step. Sequencing of the libraries was done on either Illumina HiSeq 2500 (2x100 bp) or NovaSeq (2x150 bp). On the authors' methods: MIGEC handled demultiplexing of reads and collapsing into UMI consensus sequences, while MiXCR performed V(D)J alignment. Vaccine-responding clonotypes were identified with edgeR using replicate PBMC samples, with FDR below 0.01 and a log2 fold change above 5 up to day 15 being required. CD4 or CD8 identity was assigned to each bulk clonotype according to whether the clonotype was present at higher abundance in the sequenced CD4 repertoire or the sequenced CD8 repertoire. TCRdb applied fastp at Q25 and MiXCR to the public reads, then kept only in-frame beta chains. All rows with the same CDR3 protein become a single entry with the most common DNA and genes. None of the V and J calls come from the authors' own analysis; TCRdb made them. Within this sample are 300,000 to 350,000 distinct CDR3 sequences, with approximately 4% of them counted one time only. The ten biggest clones cover around 19% of the sample.

The CDR3 contains 15 residues, cysteine and phenylalanine counted. The sequence is cut down to CDR3 DNA, 45 bases in frame from base 1. V sheds 5 bases and J sheds 8 bases, leaving 19 bases between their ends. According to the germline V gene, CDR1 reads SGHTA and CDR2 reads FQGTGA. This clonotype was sampled from a man between 18 and 35 years old who received the YFV17D yellow fever vaccine. The chain was built from TRBV7-3 and TRBJ2-1, with the D gene not confidently named. The material was PBMCs, obtained 15 days after the yellow fever booster vaccination. CDR3 protein: CASSNTVTHSDEQFF. The nucleotide sequence is TGTGCCAGCAGCAACACAGTGACCCACTCTGATGAGCAGTTCTTC.